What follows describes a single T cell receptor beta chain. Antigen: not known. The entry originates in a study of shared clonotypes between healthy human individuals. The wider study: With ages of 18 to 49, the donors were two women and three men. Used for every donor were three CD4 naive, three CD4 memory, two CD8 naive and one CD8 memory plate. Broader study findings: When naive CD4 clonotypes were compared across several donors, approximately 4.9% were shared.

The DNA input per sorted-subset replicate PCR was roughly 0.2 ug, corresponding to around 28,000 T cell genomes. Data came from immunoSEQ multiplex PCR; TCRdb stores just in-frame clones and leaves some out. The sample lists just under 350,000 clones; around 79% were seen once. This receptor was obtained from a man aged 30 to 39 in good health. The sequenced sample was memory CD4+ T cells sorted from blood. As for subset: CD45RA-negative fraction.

The CDR3: CASSLGTGVGYNEQFF. CDR3 DNA sequence: TGCGCCAGCAGCTTGGGTACAGGGGTGGGGTACAATGAGCAGTTCTTC. The chain has TRBV5-1 and TRBJ2-1; TRBD1 matches at 7 bases. Germline V gene lookup returns CDR1 SGHRS and CDR2 YFSETQ. CDR3 size: 16 residues. After removal of 0 bases from V and 4 bases from J, the junction contained 7 bases not matched to a gene.